This entry lists 8 T cell receptor beta chains sequenced from one sample in a study of Graves' ophthalmopathy and Graves' hyperthyroidism. TCR beta CDR3 amplification used RNA transcripts. An initial RT-PCR round employing HTBI primers preceded a second-round multiplex PCR. MiXCR, applied by TCRdb to the multiplex PCR reads, yields one record per CDR3 protein. This sample has about 600,000 distinct CDR3 sequences; about 35% occur once, and the top ten carry 3.5% to 5%. The sequencing input was peripheral blood or thyroid tissue (not recorded which). The receptors were gathered from an adult man with Graves' hyperthyroidism.

The CDR3 loop is CASSFEGGGLEKLFF. The CDR3 nucleotides read TGTGCCAGCAGCTTTGAGGGAGGGGGCTTAGAAAAACTGTTTTTT. The chain employs TRBV7-4 and TRBJ1-4; 7 bases map to TRBD1. The CDR3 totals 15 residues. Germline assignment: CDR1 SGHVT and CDR2 SQSDAQ. The J segment lost 8 bases and the V segment lost 3 bases, leaving 9 bases of the junction unmatched.

This clonotype has a count of ten or more. The chain employs TRBV7-2 and TRBJ2-5; 9 nucleotides match TRBD2. The CDR3 is 14 amino acids. V lost 8 bases to trimming and J lost 2 bases; unmatched junction nucleotides: 6. Germline-derived CDR1 and CDR2 are SGHTA and FQGNSA. In DNA, the CDR3 is TGTGCCAGCGGTAGCGGGAGCGTACAAGAGACCCAGTACTTC. Amino acid sequence: CASGSGSVQETQYF.

This clonotype has a count of ten or more. This chain uses TRBV19 with TRBJ1-6, with a possible D match to TRBD1 (6 bases). The germline V and J ends were trimmed by 5 bases and 7 bases, with 12 bases remaining between them. The germline V gene encodes CDR1 LNHDA and CDR2 SQIVND (reference sequence). The CDR3 length is 14 residues. CDR3 nucleotide sequence: TGTGCCAGTAGTGAGCAGGGGTTGAATTCACCCCTCCACTTT. As protein: CASSEQGLNSPLHF.

Remarks on this clonotype: A much larger clone is a single base away; this may be a read error. The chain uses TRBV7-9 and TRBJ1-4, with D unclear. Germline-derived CDR1 and CDR2 are SEHNR and FQNEAQ (reference sequence). This CDR3 is 14 amino acids long. In DNA, the CDR3 is TGTGCCAGCGGCTTGGACGGCCGGAGGGAAAAACTGTTTTTT. Translated: CASGLDGRREKLFF. Variable domain in full (rest from reference TRBV7-9 and TRBJ1-4): DTGVSQNPRHKITKRGQNVTFRCDPISEHNRLYWYRQTLGQGPEFLTYFQNEAQLEKSRLLSDRFSAERPKGSFSTLEIQRTEQGDSAMYLCASGLDGRREKLFFGSGTQLSVL.

In regard to this clonotype: One end of the junction does not line up with germline, which may come from a read error. The rearrangement links TRBV10-3 to TRBJ1-6, with TRBD1 matching over 9 bases. The CDR3 consists of 14 residues. CDR1 ENHRY and CDR2 SYGVKD come from the germline V gene. The CDR3 DNA sequence: TGTGCCACCAGTCGGACAGGGGCAAATTCACCCCTCCACTTT. Translating gives CATSRTGANSPLHF.

Ten or more counts support this clonotype. This chain joins TRBV9 and TRBJ2-7; 10 nucleotides match TRBD1. This CDR3 has 15 residues. Germline V gene sequence: CDR1 SGDLS, CDR2 YYNGEE. J gave up 3 bases and V 4 bases, and 7 bases lay outside the gene matches. The CDR3 region is CASSPKGQGFYEQYF. Here the CDR3 DNA reads TGTGCCAGCAGCCCAAAGGGACAGGGGTTCTACGAGCAGTACTTC.

This chain joins TRBV12-3 or TRBV12-4 and TRBJ2-7, with TRBD1 matching 8 bases. This CDR3 has 14 residues. V was clipped by 2 bases and J by 3 bases; unmatched bases: 3. CDR3: CASSLWGQDYEQYF. The CDR3 DNA is TGTGCCAGCAGTTTATGGGGACAGGACTACGAGCAGTACTTC.

At least ten counts were recorded for this clonotype. The chain links TRBV10-2 to TRBJ1-1, with D unresolved. V was trimmed by 0 bases and J by 2 bases, leaving 7 bases between them. This CDR3 has 14 residues. The V gene's germline CDR1 is WSHSY and CDR2 SAAADI. As DNA, the CDR3 is TGCGCCAGCAGTGAGTCGGAGGGTAACACTGAAGCTTTCTTT. Amino acids: CASSESEGNTEAFF.